This is a list of T cell receptor beta chains from one sample in a study of T cell repertoires in cytomegalovirus infection. TCRdb independently ran MiXCR on the reads; one entry per CDR3 protein. The sample carries about 450,000 distinct CDR3 sequences, roughly a third recorded once. Source material: PBMCs. The receptors were gathered from a human donor in good health (CMV status not recorded). Some clones in this sample may be carry-over from other donors' samples. CDR3s include the opening cysteine and the closing phenylalanine or tryptophan.

len	v_gene	j_gene	CDR3aa
16	TRBV7-8	TRBJ1-3	CASSLAAGDSGNTIYF
16	TRBV7-9	TRBJ2-4	CASSPDRPIIKNIQYF
15	TRBV18	TRBJ1-1	CASSDETGDYTEAFF
16	TRBV7-9	TRBJ2-1	CASRKPGQGAENEQFF
11	TRBV2	TRBJ2-2	CASSDTGELFF
13	TRBV7-2	TRBJ1-1	CASSLDPDSEAFF
16	TRBV28	TRBJ1-3	CASSLYQGAAGNTIYF
13	TRBV4-1	TRBJ2-7	CASSEGFSYEQYF
13	TRBV7-9	TRBJ2-1	CASSLGVRGEQFF
17	TRBV5-4	TRBJ2-3	CASSLAGLAGALDTQYF
16	TRBV20-1	TRBJ1-5	CSARAPTGATNQPQHF
14	TRBV7-2	TRBJ1-1	CASSLQGQNTEAFF
14	TRBV4-3	TRBJ2-3	CASSQDPRTDTQYF
13	TRBV7-6	TRBJ2-2	CASSYGGSGELFF
14	TRBV4-1	TRBJ1-3	CASSQEGTGNTIYF
13	TRBV4-2	TRBJ1-1	CASSQDYGTEAFF
12	TRBV20-1	TRBJ2-5	CSARLEAETQYF
15	TRBV24-1	TRBJ2-1	CATSDTKGAYNEQFF
14	TRBV19	TRBJ1-6	CASSPRHGESPLHF
19	TRBV2	TRBJ1-6	CASMPPSGQRSSYNSPLHF
17	TRBV4-3	TRBJ2-1	CASSRQLGVSSYNEQFF
13	TRBV19	TRBJ1-1	CASSDDLNSEAFF
14	TRBV11-1	TRBJ1-1	CASTRDDRNTEAFF
14	TRBV20-1	TRBJ2-7	CSAREWLAGYEQYF
17	TRBV12-3/TRBV12-4	TRBJ1-5	CASSLSGAADSNQPQHF
12	TRBV7-2	TRBJ1-1	CASSNSGYEAFF
16	TRBV7-3	TRBJ1-2	CASSLNGGLGSDGYTF
14	TRBV7-9	TRBJ2-5	CAGFHIGGSETQYF
17	TRBV6-2/TRBV6-3	TRBJ2-3	CASSYPSRWDSTDTQYF
15	TRBV4-3	TRBJ1-4	CASLSPGQGNEKLFF
15	TRBV7-9	TRBJ1-2	CASSHPVSGGYGYTF
15	TRBV11-2	TRBJ1-1	CASSALGPMNTEAFF
13	TRBV4-1	TRBJ1-2	CASSQDEESSYTF
16	TRBV7-2	TRBJ2-1	CASSWKTSGGSNDQFF
13	TRBV7-4	TRBJ2-7	CACAPGSPHEQYF
13	TRBV28	TRBJ2-7	CASQTKSSYEQYF
15	TRBV6-5	TRBJ1-6	CASSYSKGNGSPLHF
16	TRBV19	TRBJ2-5	CSSSMRSRGGQETQYF
15	TRBV19	TRBJ2-7	CASSMNRGDSYEQYF
17	TRBV7-2	TRBJ2-1	CASSLVPRLSSYNEQFF
15	TRBV7-6	TRBJ2-7	CASSTLGDAAYEQYF
14	TRBV15	TRBJ2-5	CSNSRDRVTETQYF